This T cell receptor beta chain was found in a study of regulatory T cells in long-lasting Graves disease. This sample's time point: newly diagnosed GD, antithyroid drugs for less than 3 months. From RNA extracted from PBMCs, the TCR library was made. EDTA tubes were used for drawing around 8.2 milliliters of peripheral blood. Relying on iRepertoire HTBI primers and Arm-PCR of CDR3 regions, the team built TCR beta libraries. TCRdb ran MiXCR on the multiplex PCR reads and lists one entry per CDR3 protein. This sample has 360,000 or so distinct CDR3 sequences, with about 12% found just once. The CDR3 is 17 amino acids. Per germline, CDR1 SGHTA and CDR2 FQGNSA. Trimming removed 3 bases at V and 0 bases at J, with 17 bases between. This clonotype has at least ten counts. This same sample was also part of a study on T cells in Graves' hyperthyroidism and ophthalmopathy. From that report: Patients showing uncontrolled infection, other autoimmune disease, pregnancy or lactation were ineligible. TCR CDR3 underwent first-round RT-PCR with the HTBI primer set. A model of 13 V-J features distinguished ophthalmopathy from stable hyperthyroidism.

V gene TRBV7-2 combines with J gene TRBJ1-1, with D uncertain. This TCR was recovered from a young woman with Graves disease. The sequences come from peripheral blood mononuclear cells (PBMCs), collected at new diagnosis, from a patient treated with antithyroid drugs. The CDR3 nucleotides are TGTGCCAGCAGCTTTTTCCCTCCGGCCCCCATGAACACTGAAGCTTTCTTT. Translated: CASSFFPPAPMNTEAFF. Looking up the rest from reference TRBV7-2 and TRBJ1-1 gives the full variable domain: GAGVSQSPSNKVTEKGKDVELRCDPISGHTALYWYRQSLGQGLEFLIYFQGNSAPDKSGLPSDRFSAERTGGSVSTLTIQRTQQEDSAVYLCASSFFPPAPMNTEAFFGQGTRLTVV.